A selection of T cell receptor beta chains follows, all from one sample in a study of CD8+CD57+ T cells in acquired aplastic anemia. TCRdb re-derived calls from the reads in MiXCR, one entry per CDR3 protein. The sample has 200,000 to 250,000 distinct CDR3 sequences, approximately 60% seen once. The sample was sorted CD4+, CD8+, or CD8+CD57+ T cells (not recorded which) from PBMCs. The receptors originated from a human donor in good health. Each CDR3 is given with its conserved first and last residue. The D gene is left open where the match is weak. Clone size is stated in some rows and not others, as once, few, many or a class when expanded.

v_call: TRBV20-1; clone_size: once; j_call: TRBJ2-3; d_call: .; cdr3_aa: CSATQGQLDTQYF; cdr3_nt: TGCAGTGCTACACAAGGACAGCTAGATACGCAGTATTTT
v_call: TRBV25-1; clone_size: .; j_call: TRBJ1-6; d_call: .; cdr3_aa: CASRRMGLSPLHF; cdr3_nt: TGTGCCAGCAGAAGAATGGGGTTGTCACCCCTCCACTTT
v_call: TRBV7-9; clone_size: .; j_call: TRBJ2-7; d_call: TRBD1; cdr3_aa: CASSSAKQGREQYF; cdr3_nt: TGTGCCAGCAGCTCCGCGAAACAGGGGCGAGAGCAGTACTTC
v_call: TRBV14; clone_size: .; j_call: TRBJ2-7; d_call: TRBD2; cdr3_aa: CASSHFTSGRRHEQYF; cdr3_nt: TGTGCCAGCAGCCACTTTACTAGCGGGAGACGCCACGAGCAGTACTTC
v_call: TRBV24-1; clone_size: .; j_call: TRBJ2-2; d_call: TRBD2; cdr3_aa: CATSDLNGGVNTGELFF; cdr3_nt: TGTGCCACCAGTGATTTGAATGGGGGGGTGAACACCGGGGAGCTGTTTTTT
v_call: TRBV10-1; clone_size: .; j_call: TRBJ2-5; d_call: .; cdr3_aa: CASSEPTRRETQYF; cdr3_nt: TGCGCCAGCAGTGAGCCGACGAGAAGAGAGACCCAGTACTTC
v_call: TRBV29-1; clone_size: .; j_call: TRBJ1-3; d_call: .; cdr3_aa: CSVEQSGNTIYF; cdr3_nt: TGCAGCGTTGAACAATCTGGAAACACCATATATTTT
v_call: TRBV9; clone_size: medium-sized; j_call: TRBJ2-3; d_call: .; cdr3_aa: CASSYDSASTDTQYF; cdr3_nt: TGTGCCAGCAGCTACGACAGTGCTAGCACAGATACGCAGTATTTT
v_call: TRBV10-2; clone_size: .; j_call: TRBJ1-5; d_call: .; cdr3_aa: CASSAQGNNQPQHF; cdr3_nt: TGCGCCAGCAGTGCGCAGGGAAACAATCAGCCCCAGCATTTT
v_call: TRBV3-1; clone_size: many; j_call: TRBJ2-5; d_call: TRBD2; cdr3_aa: CASSPTIAGGGETQYF; cdr3_nt: TGTGCCAGCAGCCCGACGATAGCGGGAGGAGGTGAGACCCAGTACTTC
v_call: TRBV7-9; clone_size: .; j_call: TRBJ2-5; d_call: .; cdr3_aa: CASSLGLTTRWVF; cdr3_nt: TGTGCCAGCAGCTTAGGGTTGACGACTAGGTGGGTCTTC
v_call: TRBV7-9; clone_size: .; j_call: TRBJ2-6; d_call: .; cdr3_aa: CASSLGRELPGANVLTF; cdr3_nt: TGTGCCAGCAGCTTAGGCAGGGAACTGCCTGGGGCCAACGTCCTGACTTTC
v_call: TRBV5-1; clone_size: .; j_call: TRBJ2-3; d_call: TRBD2; cdr3_aa: CASSLYGGAIDTQYF; cdr3_nt: TGCGCCAGCAGCTTGTACGGGGGGGCCATAGATACGCAGTATTTT
v_call: TRBV29-1; clone_size: many; j_call: TRBJ2-3; d_call: .; cdr3_aa: CSVELRIPPDTQYF; cdr3_nt: TGCAGCGTTGAGTTACGAATCCCCCCAGATACGCAGTATTTT
v_call: TRBV7-2; clone_size: .; j_call: TRBJ2-3; d_call: .; cdr3_aa: CASSRYSTDTQYF; cdr3_nt: TGTGCCTCCAGTAGGTATAGCACAGATACGCAGTATTTT
v_call: TRBV7-6; clone_size: .; j_call: TRBJ2-1; d_call: TRBD1; cdr3_aa: CASRAGTGIFNEQFF; cdr3_nt: TGTGCCAGCAGGGCCGGGACAGGGATCTTCAATGAGCAGTTCTTC